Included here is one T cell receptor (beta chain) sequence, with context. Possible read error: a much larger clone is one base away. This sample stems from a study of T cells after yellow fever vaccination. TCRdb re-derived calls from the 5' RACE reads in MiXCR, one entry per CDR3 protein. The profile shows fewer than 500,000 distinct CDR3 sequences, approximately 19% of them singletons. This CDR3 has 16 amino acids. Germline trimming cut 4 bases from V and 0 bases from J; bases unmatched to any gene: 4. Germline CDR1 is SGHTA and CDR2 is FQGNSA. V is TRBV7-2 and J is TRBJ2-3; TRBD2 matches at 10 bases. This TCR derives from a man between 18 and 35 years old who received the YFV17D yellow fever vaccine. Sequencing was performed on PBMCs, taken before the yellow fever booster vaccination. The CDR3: CASSSLAGPSTDTQYF. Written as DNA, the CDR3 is TGTGCCAGCAGCTCACTAGCGGGGCCCAGCACAGATACGCAGTATTTT.